Presented here are 30 T cell receptor beta chains from one specimen sequenced in a study of blood T cell repertoires in COVID-19. This table comes from immunoSEQ multiplex PCR, and its TCRdb copy is limited to in-frame clones, with some not included. Of around 200,000 clones listed, 65% to 85% are singletons. Material: peripheral blood. Receptor source: a man aged 45 to 65 with active or convalescent COVID-19.

V gene TRBV4-1 combines with J gene TRBJ1-5; 9 positions agree with TRBD1. The CDR3 runs 15 residues. V was clipped by 1 base and J by 3 bases; unmatched bases: 1. Per the germline V gene, CDR1 is MGHRA and CDR2 is YSYEKL. CDR3: CASSQGTGDNQPQHF. CDR3 coding DNA: TGCGCCAGCAGCCAAGGGACAGGGGACAATCAGCCCCAGCATTTT.

The chain employs TRBV3-1 (or the pseudogene TRBV3-2) and TRBJ2-7; perhaps TRBD2 as D (6 bases). CDR3 length: 15 amino acids. The ends were cut back, 4 bases at V and 7 bases at J, with 20 bases in the middle. The germline V gene has CDR1 LGHDT and CDR2 YNNKEL (reference sequence). The CDR3 coding sequence is TGTGCCAGCAGCCCCGGACTACAATTCTCGCAGGAGCAGTACTTC. Encoded protein: CASSPGLQFSQEQYF.

This clone was seen only once. The gene calls are TRBV5-1 and TRBJ1-2; no firm D call. This CDR3 contains 13 residues. V was shortened by 3 bases and J by 6 bases, with 12 bases between the two germline ends. Germline CDR1 and CDR2: SGHRS and YFSETQ. CDR3 region: CASSYTVENGYTF. In nucleotides, the CDR3 is TGCGCCAGCAGCTATACGGTAGAGAATGGCTACACCTTC.

This chain links TRBV5-1 with TRBJ2-1, with D hard to call. The CDR3 has 13 amino acids. V lost 4 bases and J lost 10, with 15 bases in between. Germline lookup yields CDR1 SGHRS and CDR2 YFSETQ. CDR3 sequence (DNA): TGCGCCAGCAGCCCCGAGGTGCGGCCAGAGCAGTTCTTC. It encodes CASSPEVRPEQFF.

The chain has TRBV12-3 or TRBV12-4 and TRBJ2-5; D possibly corresponds to TRBD1 (6 bases). This CDR3 comprises 12 residues. Trimming shortened V by 5 bases and J by 7 bases, and 11 bases separated the two germline ends. This CDR3 is CASSPPQGTQYF. DNA of the CDR3: TGTGCCAGCAGTCCCCCACAGGGGACCCAGTACTTC.

CDR3 DNA sequence: TGTGCCAGCATAATACAGGGGGCTAGGACTGAAGCTTTCTTT. Encoded protein: CASIIQGARTEAFF. V and J are TRBV6-6 and TRBJ1-1, with 9 bases lining up with TRBD1. There are 14 residues in the CDR3. From germline, CDR1 is MNHNY and CDR2 SVGAGI (reference sequence). Trimming at V came to 7 bases and at J to 5 bases, leaving 8 bases not matched to a gene.

The count of this clone is one. The V and J genes are TRBV19 and TRBJ1-5, with D perhaps matching TRBD1 (6 bases). CDR3 length: 14 residues. The germline V gene has CDR1 LNHDA and CDR2 SQIVND (reference sequence). Trimming took off 5 bases at V and 7 bases at J, with 15 bases between the two ends. CDR3 sequence reads: CASSLQGIGQPQHF. CDR3 coding DNA: TGTGCCAGTAGTCTTCAGGGGATAGGCCAGCCCCAGCATTTT. Full variable domain (outside the CDR3, taken from reference TRBV19 and TRBJ1-5): DGGITQSPKYLFRKEGQNVTLSCEQNLNHDAMYWYRQDPGQGLRLIYYSQIVNDFQKGDIAEGYSVSREKKESFPLTVTSAQKNPTAFYLCASSLQGIGQPQHFGDGTRLSIL.

The genes are TRBV11-2 and TRBJ1-2; possibly TRBD1 for D (5 bases). Germline V CDR1 and CDR2: SGHAT, FQNNGV. The CDR3 runs 14 residues. V shed 1 base and J shed 8 bases, with 14 bases lying between them. The CDR3 bases are TGTGCCAGCAGCTTAGCTGGGCAGGGCGAGGGCTACACCTTC. Translated, it gives CASSLAGQGEGYTF.

The chain couples TRBV6-5 to TRBJ1-2, with 7 bases aligning to TRBD1. The CDR3 has 12 residues. Per the germline V gene, CDR1 is MNHEY and CDR2 is SVGAGI. V was pared by 7 bases and J by 4 bases, with 3 bases of the junction left unmatched. CDR3 coding DNA: TGTGCCAGCACTGGGACAGTCTATGGCTACACCTTC. Amino acid sequence: CASTGTVYGYTF.

The J gene is TRBJ1-5, the V gene TRBV2; D gene unclear. Germline CDR1 SNHLY, CDR2 FYNNEI. The CDR3 runs to 13 residues. V lost 10 bases and J 4 bases, leaving 14 bases between the germline ends. Here the CDR3 reads CANAAGGNQPQHF. Written as DNA, the CDR3 is TGTGCCAATGCGGCCGGAGGGAATCAGCCCCAGCATTTT.

The chain employs TRBV24-1 and TRBJ1-2; 8 bases line up with TRBD1. Looked up from germline, CDR1 is KGHDR and CDR2 is SFDVKD. Trimming took 4 bases from V and 5 from J; bases not matched to a gene: 8. This CDR3 contains 15 residues. Here the CDR3 DNA reads TGTGCCACCAGTGACCATGACAGGGGAGGGTATGGCTACACCTTC. Encoded protein: CATSDHDRGGYGYTF.

The chain combines TRBV7-6 with TRBJ1-6; 8 bases align to TRBD1. Trimming took 1 base from V and 10 from J; bases not matched to a gene: 9. Per germline, CDR1 SGHVS and CDR2 FNYEAQ. The CDR3 covers 16 residues. CDR3 amino acids: CASSLELGTGGSPLHF. The DNA of the CDR3 is TGTGCCAGCAGCTTAGAATTAGGTACAGGGGGATCACCCCTCCACTTT.

CDR3 protein: CASSSSGTGSGEQFF. The CDR3 nucleotides read TGTGCCAGCAGCTCGTCCGGGACAGGGAGTGGCGAGCAGTTCTTC. The chain is built from TRBV7-9 and TRBJ2-1, with TRBD1 identical over 9 bases. The CDR3 has 15 amino acids. CDR1 is SEHNR and CDR2 is FQNEAQ in the germline V gene (reference sequence). Trimming removed 4 bases from V and 10 bases from J; junction bases left unmatched: 11.

V gene TRBV29-1 combines with J gene TRBJ2-3, with no clear D. Per the germline V gene, CDR1 is SQVTM and CDR2 is ANQGSEA. CDR3 length: 12 residues. Trimming shortened V by 7 bases and J by 1 base, and 9 bases separated the two germline ends. CDR3 DNA: TGCAGCGCATTAACAGGCACAGATACGCAGTATTTT. It specifies CSALTGTDTQYF.

This chain connects TRBV27 to TRBJ1-6, with 7 bases that match TRBD1. Germline CDR1 reads MNHEY; CDR2 reads SMNVEV (reference sequence). The CDR3 is made up of 14 amino acids. The trim removed 4 bases at V and 9 bases at J, leaving 6 bases unmatched. As DNA, the CDR3 is TGTGCCAGCAGTTCACAGGGGAAGGGTTCACCCCTCCACTTT. It codes for CASSSQGKGSPLHF.

The CDR3: CASSLRDSLSNEQFF. CDR3 bases: TGTGCCAGCAGCCTCCGGGACAGCTTAAGTAATGAGCAGTTCTTC. The rearrangement joins TRBV7-3 to TRBJ2-1; 7 bases align to TRBD1. CDR1 and CDR2 (germline): SGHTA, FQGTGA. This CDR3 is 15 amino acids long. Unmatched junction bases numbered 11, after V lost 5 bases and J lost 7 bases.

V usage is TRBV9 and J usage is TRBJ2-3, with TRBD1 identical over 8 bases. Trimming cost V 1 base and J 4 bases; bases outside gene matches: 5. Germline V CDR1 and CDR2: SGDLS, YYNGEE. CDR3 length equals 15 residues. CDR3 coding DNA: TGTGCCAGCAGCGTATTGGCAGGGGGCGCAGATACGCAGTATTTT. Translation: CASSVLAGGADTQYF. The whole variable domain, filled in from reference TRBV9 and TRBJ2-3, reads DSGVTQTPKHLITATGQRVTLRCSPRSGDLSVYWYQQSLDQGLQFLIQYYNGEERAKGNILERFSAQQFPDLHSELNLSSLELGDSALYFCASSVLAGGADTQYFGPGTRLTVL.

This rearrangement joins TRBV7-2 to TRBJ1-4; D is unresolved. Trimming removed 6 bases at V and 8 bases at J, with 19 bases between. The length of the CDR3 is 15 residues. In germline, CDR1 is SGHTA, CDR2 FQGNSA. The CDR3 coding sequence is TGTGCCAGCAGTCCGGGAGGGCCCTTGGGGGAAAAACTGTTTTTT. The encoded protein is CASSPGGPLGEKLFF.

The J gene is TRBJ2-1, the V gene TRBV27, with 7 bases fitting TRBD2. This CDR3 has 14 residues. Germline CDR1 MNHEY, CDR2 SMNVEV (reference sequence). Unmatched junction bases numbered 4, after V lost 8 bases and J lost 0 bases. CDR3 DNA sequence: TGTGCCAGCCGACTAGCCAACTCCTACAATGAGCAGTTCTTC. Translating gives CASRLANSYNEQFF.

V is TRBV28 and J is TRBJ1-6, with TRBD1 matching 8 bases. CDR3 size: 15 residues. The V segment lost 7 bases and the J segment 7 bases; nucleotides outside the gene matches: 9. Germline assignment: CDR1 MDHEN and CDR2 SYDVKM. The CDR3 coding sequence is TGTGCCAGCACGGACCCAGGGGGCGCGAATTCACCCCTCCACTTT. As protein: CASTDPGGANSPLHF.

This clone was seen once. The chain carries TRBV7-2 and TRBJ2-6; 10 positions match TRBD1. The germline gives CDR1 SGHTA, CDR2 FQGNSA. V shed 5 bases, J shed 2 bases, and the junction held 12 bases outside the gene matches. The CDR3 is 19 residues long. As DNA, the CDR3 is TGTGCCAGCAGCAGTCGTATAGGGACAGGGGTGACTGGGGCCAACGTCCTGACTTTC. It encodes CASSSRIGTGVTGANVLTF.

Worth noting for this clone: Other DNA sequences from this sample encode an identical CDR3 as well. This chain links TRBV19 with TRBJ1-1; TRBD1 matches 9 bases. The germline V gene has CDR1 LNHDA and CDR2 SQIVND (reference sequence). Trimming cost V 7 bases and J 1 base; bases outside gene matches: 4. This CDR3 spans 14 amino acids. CDR3: CASTRTGANTEAFF. CDR3 nucleotide sequence: TGTGCCAGTACCCGGACAGGGGCGAACACTGAAGCTTTCTTT.

This chain connects TRBV30 to TRBJ2-1; D is perhaps TRBD2 (6 bases). Trimming stripped 4 bases from V and 6 bases from J, with 16 bases between. The CDR3 length is 14 residues. Germline V CDR1 and CDR2: GTSNPN, SVGIG (reference sequence). Here the CDR3 reads CAWTFGRGSNEQFF. DNA for the CDR3: TGTGCCTGGACCTTTGGACGGGGGAGCAATGAGCAGTTCTTC.

This clone came up once. V and J are TRBV5-1 and TRBJ2-7; 9 bases match TRBD1. V gave up 2 bases and J gave up 2 bases; unmatched junction bases: 8. Germline values: CDR1 SGHRS, CDR2 YFSETQ. The CDR3 has 16 amino acids. CDR3 sequence: CASSFSGTGSTYEQYF. The CDR3 region has the DNA TGCGCCAGCAGCTTCTCCGGGACAGGGAGTACCTACGAGCAGTACTTC.

The chain joins TRBV4-2 to TRBJ1-4; TRBD1 is a possible D gene (5 bases). CDR3 length: 14 amino acids. CDR1 is LGHNA, CDR2 YNFKEQ, per germline. With 3 bases removed from V and 7 bases from J, the gap between germline ends came to 12 bases. The CDR3 nucleotides are TGTGCCAGCAGCCAGGGTGCAGGGATTGAAAAACTGTTTTTT. Translation: CASSQGAGIEKLFF.

The chain has TRBV12-5 and TRBJ1-1; the D is unclear. Germline values: CDR1 LGHNT, CDR2 FRNRAP. The CDR3 contains 16 residues. The germline V and J ends were trimmed by 5 bases and 1 base, with 17 bases remaining between them. Here the CDR3 DNA reads TGTGCTAGTGGTCTAGCCTCTCGGGCCAAGAACACTGAAGCTTTCTTT. It specifies CASGLASRAKNTEAFF.

The chain has TRBV5-5 and TRBJ1-2, with D perhaps matching TRBD1 (6 bases). V lost 4 bases and J lost 5, with 15 bases in between. From germline, CDR1 is SGHKS and CDR2 YYEKEE (reference sequence). There are 14 residues in the CDR3. In nucleotides, the CDR3 is TGTGCCAGCAGCCCCGGACAGACACCGTATGGCTACACCTTC. Protein: CASSPGQTPYGYTF.

DNA of the CDR3: TGTGCCAGCACCACGGGGGGTAGATGGACTGAAGCTTTCTTT. This codes for CASTTGGRWTEAFF. The chain combines TRBV6-5 with TRBJ1-1; D perhaps matches TRBD1 (5 bases). Deletions cut 7 bases from V and 5 bases from J, with 17 bases between. The CDR3 contains 14 residues. CDR1 is MNHEY, CDR2 SVGAGI, per germline.

The J gene is TRBJ2-7, the V gene TRBV27; D is unclear. The germline gives CDR1 MNHEY, CDR2 SMNVEV (reference sequence). The CDR3 is made up of 13 amino acids. V lost 2 bases, J lost 5 bases, and 10 bases lay in between. CDR3 region: CASSLVGDDEQYF. Written as DNA, the CDR3 is TGTGCCAGCAGTTTAGTAGGAGACGACGAGCAGTACTTC.

J is TRBJ2-1 and V is TRBV2; 9 nucleotides agree with TRBD2. The CDR3 is 15 amino acids. Germline loops: CDR1 SNHLY, CDR2 FYNNEI. V was clipped by 6 bases and J by 8 bases; unmatched bases: 11. The CDR3 DNA reads as TGTGCCAGCAGGATAGCGGGGGCGCCAGCTTATGAGCAGTTCTTC. This gives the protein CASRIAGAPAYEQFF.